The rows below give T cell receptor beta chains drawn from one sample of a study of beta chain features in type 1 diabetes. Measured with immunoSEQ multiplex PCR; TCRdb has only the in-frame clones, and not every one. The table shows 150,000 or so clones, with around 63% occurring only once. The sequencing sample was made of naive CD4+ T cells from blood. Every receptor here comes from a man aged 30 to 45 with type 1 diabetes. The CDR3 runs from the conserved cysteine through the conserved F or W. Each record gives: J gene, V gene, D gene, clone size, CDR3 length, CDR3 protein, CDR3 DNA. The D gene is left open where the match is weak. Only part of the rows carry a size: once, few, many, or a class if the clone is expanded.

j_gene: TRBJ2-7; v_gene: TRBV11-2; d_gene: .; abundance: .; len: 14; CDR3aa: CASSLAAGNYEQYF; CDR3nt: TGTGCCAGCAGCTTAGCGGCAGGAAACTACGAGCAGTACTTC
j_gene: TRBJ1-6; v_gene: TRBV29-1; d_gene: TRBD1; abundance: .; len: 14; CDR3aa: CSVADRGFNSPLHF; CDR3nt: TGCAGCGTCGCCGACAGGGGATTCAATTCACCCCTCCACTTT
j_gene: TRBJ1-1; v_gene: TRBV4-3; d_gene: .; abundance: .; len: 15; CDR3aa: CASSQDWGKGTEAFF; CDR3nt: TGCGCCAGCAGCCAAGATTGGGGGAAAGGGACTGAAGCTTTCTTT
j_gene: TRBJ2-3; v_gene: TRBV19; d_gene: .; abundance: once; len: 15; CDR3aa: CASSGLGLDTDTQYF; CDR3nt: TGTGCCAGTAGTGGATTGGGACTCGACACAGATACGCAGTATTTT
j_gene: TRBJ2-1; v_gene: TRBV18; d_gene: .; abundance: few; len: 16; CDR3aa: CASSPPAGHFLNEQFF; CDR3nt: TGTGCCAGCTCACCACCAGCAGGCCACTTCCTCAATGAGCAGTTCTTC
j_gene: TRBJ1-6; v_gene: TRBV7-9; d_gene: TRBD1; abundance: once; len: 15; CDR3aa: CASSPGTGFNSPLHF; CDR3nt: TGTGCCAGCAGTCCCGGGACAGGGTTTAATTCACCCCTCCACTTT
j_gene: TRBJ1-1; v_gene: TRBV14; d_gene: .; abundance: .; len: 13; CDR3aa: CASSRVSNTEAFF; CDR3nt: TGTGCCAGCAGCCGCGTATCGAACACTGAAGCTTTCTTT
j_gene: TRBJ1-2; v_gene: TRBV29-1; d_gene: .; abundance: .; len: 13; CDR3aa: CSTYRETNYGYTF; CDR3nt: TGCAGCACGTACAGGGAGACTAACTATGGCTACACCTTC
j_gene: TRBJ2-7; v_gene: TRBV30; d_gene: .; abundance: .; len: 12; CDR3aa: CAAGQGSYEQYF; CDR3nt: TGTGCTGCGGGCCAGGGCAGCTACGAGCAGTACTTC
j_gene: TRBJ2-3; v_gene: TRBV18; d_gene: TRBD1; abundance: few; len: 16; CDR3aa: CASSFKGAPGTDTQYF; CDR3nt: TGTGCCAGCTCGTTCAAGGGGGCGCCTGGTACAGATACGCAGTATTTT
j_gene: TRBJ1-5; v_gene: TRBV30; d_gene: .; abundance: .; len: 13; CDR3aa: CAWSVDWGQPQHF; CDR3nt: TGTGCCTGGAGTGTTGATTGGGGTCAGCCCCAGCATTTT
j_gene: TRBJ1-4; v_gene: TRBV7-9; d_gene: TRBD1; abundance: .; len: 13; CDR3aa: CASGGQGTEKLFF; CDR3nt: TGTGCCAGCGGGGGACAGGGGACTGAAAAACTGTTTTTT
j_gene: TRBJ2-3; v_gene: TRBV29-1; d_gene: .; abundance: .; len: 13; CDR3aa: CSVEGVAPDTQYF; CDR3nt: TGCAGCGTTGAAGGGGTCGCACCAGATACGCAGTATTTT
j_gene: TRBJ1-1; v_gene: TRBV29-1; d_gene: .; abundance: .; len: 13; CDR3aa: CSVARTGSREAFF; CDR3nt: TGCAGCGTTGCCAGAACAGGGTCGAGGGAAGCTTTCTTT
j_gene: TRBJ1-6; v_gene: TRBV13; d_gene: .; abundance: .; len: 14; CDR3aa: CASSLPRRGSPLHF; CDR3nt: TGTGCCAGCAGCTTACCCCGCCGAGGCTCACCCCTCCACTTT
j_gene: TRBJ1-2; v_gene: TRBV9; d_gene: .; abundance: .; len: 17; CDR3aa: CASSPEGVEGTVYGYTF; CDR3nt: TGTGCCAGCAGCCCTGAGGGGGTTGAGGGGACGGTCTATGGCTACACCTTC
j_gene: TRBJ1-2; v_gene: TRBV10-3; d_gene: TRBD1; abundance: .; len: 13; CDR3aa: CAHGAQGAGGYTF; CDR3nt: TGTGCCCACGGGGCGCAGGGGGCGGGCGGCTACACCTTC
j_gene: TRBJ2-6; v_gene: TRBV7-9; d_gene: .; abundance: .; len: 17; CDR3aa: CASSPGTNYSGANVLTF; CDR3nt: TGTGCCAGCAGCCCCGGGACAAACTACTCTGGGGCCAACGTCCTGACTTTC
j_gene: TRBJ2-4; v_gene: TRBV30; d_gene: .; abundance: .; len: 15; CDR3aa: CALRGSRLAKNIQYF; CDR3nt: TGTGCCCTAAGGGGCAGCCGGCTAGCCAAAAACATTCAGTACTTC
j_gene: TRBJ1-3; v_gene: TRBV4-3; d_gene: .; abundance: once; len: 16; CDR3aa: CASSQDSGLAGNTIYF; CDR3nt: TGCGCCAGCAGCCAAGATAGCGGACTTGCTGGAAACACCATATATTTT
j_gene: TRBJ2-1; v_gene: TRBV28; d_gene: TRBD1; abundance: .; len: 13; CDR3aa: CASSLQRTGLQFF; CDR3nt: TGTGCCAGCAGTTTACAACGGACAGGGCTGCAGTTCTTC
j_gene: TRBJ1-2; v_gene: TRBV14; d_gene: .; abundance: .; len: 15; CDR3aa: CASSQDLKQGTGYTF; CDR3nt: TGTGCCAGCAGCCAAGATCTCAAACAGGGAACTGGCTACACCTTC
j_gene: TRBJ1-5; v_gene: TRBV29-1; d_gene: .; abundance: few; len: 12; CDR3aa: CSASITGGPQHF; CDR3nt: TGCAGCGCCTCAATCACGGGAGGGCCCCAGCATTTT
j_gene: TRBJ2-7; v_gene: TRBV29-1; d_gene: TRBD1; abundance: few; len: 12; CDR3aa: CSVDVTGYEQYF; CDR3nt: TGCAGCGTTGATGTGACAGGGTACGAGCAGTACTTC
j_gene: TRBJ2-5; v_gene: TRBV7-2; d_gene: TRBD2; abundance: .; len: 15; CDR3aa: CASSLGLAGAETQYF; CDR3nt: TGTGCCAGCAGCTTAGGCCTAGCGGGGGCGGAGACCCAGTACTTC
j_gene: TRBJ2-3; v_gene: TRBV5-1; d_gene: TRBD2; abundance: .; len: 15; CDR3aa: CASSLSSGGTDTQYF; CDR3nt: TGCGCCAGCAGCTTGTCTAGCGGGGGCACAGATACGCAGTATTTT
j_gene: TRBJ2-3; v_gene: TRBV4-1; d_gene: .; abundance: .; len: 13; CDR3aa: CASSQGDTDTQYF; CDR3nt: TGCGCCAGCAGCCAAGGGGACACGGATACGCAGTATTTT